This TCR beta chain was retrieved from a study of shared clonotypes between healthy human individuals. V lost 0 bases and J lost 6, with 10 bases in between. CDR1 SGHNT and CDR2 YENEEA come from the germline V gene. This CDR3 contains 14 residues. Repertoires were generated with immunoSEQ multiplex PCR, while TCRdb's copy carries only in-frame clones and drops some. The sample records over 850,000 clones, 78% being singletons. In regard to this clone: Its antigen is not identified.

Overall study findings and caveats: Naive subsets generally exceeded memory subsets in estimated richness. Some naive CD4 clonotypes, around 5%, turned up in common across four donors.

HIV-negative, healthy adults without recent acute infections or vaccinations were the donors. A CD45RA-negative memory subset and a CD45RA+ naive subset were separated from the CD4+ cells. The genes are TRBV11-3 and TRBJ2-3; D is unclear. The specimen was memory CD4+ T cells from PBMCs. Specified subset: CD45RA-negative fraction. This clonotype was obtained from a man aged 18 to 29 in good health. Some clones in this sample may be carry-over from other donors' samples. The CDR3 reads CASSLDETSDTQYF. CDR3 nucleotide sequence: TGTGCCAGCAGCTTAGATGAAACATCGGATACGCAGTATTTT.